This is a list of T cell receptor beta chains from one sample in a study of chemoradiotherapy in HPV16-positive cancers. Using immunoSEQ multiplex PCR, the repertoire was profiled, and TCRdb retains in-frame clones only, with some absent. Among about 12,000 clones listed, 70% to 80% were seen once. Sampling was performed from a patient who underwent chemoradiotherapy. The receptor set was obtained from a human donor with HPV-associated anogenital cancer. The CDR3 runs from the conserved cysteine through the conserved F or W. A D gene is named only where the DNA matches it firmly. Clone size, where shown, is once, few, many, or a class for clones that have expanded.

TRBV19	TRBJ2-3	-	TRBD1	CASSLSYRGARTDTQYF	TGTGCCAGTAGTCTTTCCTACAGGGGCGCTCGAACAGATACGCAGTATTTT
TRBV5-6	TRBJ1-1	once	-	CASSSGTMGMNTEAFF	TGTGCCAGCAGCTCCGGGACAATGGGGATGAACACTGAAGCTTTCTTT
TRBV6-5	TRBJ2-7	-	-	CASKSNSFYEQYF	TGTGCCAGCAAAAGTAACAGTTTCTACGAGCAGTACTTC
TRBV6-5	TRBJ1-4	few	-	CASQEGGKLFF	TGTGCCAGCCAAGAGGGCGGGAAACTGTTTTTT
TRBV10-3	TRBJ1-3	-	-	CAISVSGTTLTGGTIYF	TGTGCCATCAGTGTCTCCGGGACAACGTTAACGGGGGGCACCATATATTTT
TRBV9	TRBJ2-1	-	-	CASSERPSNNEQFF	TGTGCCAGCAGCGAAAGACCCTCTAACAATGAGCAGTTCTTC
TRBV7-2	TRBJ2-5	-	TRBD2	CASSRGGLAGQETQYF	TGTGCCAGCAGCCGTGGAGGGCTAGCGGGTCAAGAGACCCAGTACTTC
TRBV5-6	TRBJ2-7	-	-	CASSLGGGATPYEQYF	TGTGCCAGCAGCTTGGGGGGCGGGGCCACCCCCTACGAGCAGTACTTC
TRBV7-9	TRBJ2-1	-	-	CASSLGGLVNEQFF	TGTGCCAGCAGCTTAGGGGGGTTAGTAAATGAGCAGTTCTTC
TRBV11-2	TRBJ1-5	-	-	CASSLDVRANQPQHF	TGTGCCAGCAGCTTAGATGTCCGGGCAAATCAGCCCCAGCATTTT
TRBV6-6	TRBJ1-3	-	-	CASSYEGNTIYF	TGTGCCAGCAGTTACGAGGGAAACACCATATATTTT
TRBV4-2	TRBJ2-1	-	-	CASSQEGVAILGEQFF	TGTGCCAGCAGCCAAGAAGGCGTAGCGATCTTAGGTGAGCAGTTCTTC
TRBV11-2	TRBJ2-1	-	-	CASSLEAVSYNEQFF	TGTGCCAGCAGCTTAGAAGCGGTCTCCTACAATGAGCAGTTCTTC
TRBV7-2	TRBJ1-4	-	-	CASSLVTGEKLFF	TGTGCCAGCAGCTTGGTCACTGGGGAAAAACTGTTTTTT
TRBV28	TRBJ2-1	-	-	CASCHPNAYNEQFF	TGTGCCAGCTGTCACCCTAACGCCTACAATGAGCAGTTCTTC
TRBV28	TRBJ2-3	-	-	CASSDRSPATDTQYF	TGTGCCAGCAGTGACCGAAGTCCGGCCACAGATACGCAGTATTTT
TRBV5-4	TRBJ2-2	-	TRBD2	CASSKGTTSGKLGELFF	TGTGCCAGCAGCAAGGGGACGACTAGCGGGAAGCTCGGGGAGCTGTTTTTT
TRBV6-5	TRBJ2-2	-	-	CASSYGGRRTGELFF	TGTGCCAGCAGTTACGGGGGGCGGAGAACCGGGGAGCTGTTTTTT
TRBV9	TRBJ2-4	-	-	CASSVGDSKNIQYF	TGTGCCAGCAGCGTAGGGGATTCCAAAAACATTCAGTACTTC
TRBV10-3	TRBJ2-3	-	TRBD2	CAISWTRGESADTQYF	TGTGCCATCAGTTGGACTAGAGGGGAGTCCGCAGATACGCAGTATTTT
TRBV28	TRBJ2-7	-	TRBD2	CASSFGTSGSMKYF	TGTGCCAGCAGTTTTGGGACTAGCGGGAGTATGAAGTACTTC
TRBV5-6	TRBJ1-1	-	-	CASSLNTEAFF	TGTGCCAGCAGCTTGAACACTGAAGCTTTCTTT
TRBV5-1	TRBJ2-2	-	-	CASSLGYPMNTGELFF	TGCGCCAGCAGCTTGGGCTACCCAATGAACACCGGGGAGCTGTTTTTT
TRBV7-9	TRBJ2-7	few	TRBD2	CASSAVRGTSGTYEQYF	TGTGCCAGCAGCGCCGTTCGCGGGACTAGCGGGACCTACGAGCAGTACTTC
TRBV2	TRBJ2-3	-	-	CASKGGGTDTQYF	TGTGCCAGCAAGGGGGGGGGCACAGATACGCAGTATTTT
TRBV19	TRBJ1-2	-	-	CASRTRELLYGYTF	TGTGCCAGTAGGACGCGGGAACTACTATATGGCTACACCTTC
TRBV6-5	TRBJ2-1	-	-	CASKGQQYNEQFF	TGTGCCAGCAAAGGACAACAGTACAATGAGCAGTTCTTC
TRBV20-1	TRBJ2-3	-	-	CSAHWGDTQYF	TGCAGTGCGCATTGGGGGGATACGCAGTATTTT
TRBV19	TRBJ1-1	-	-	CASIGDGISAFF	TGTGCCAGTATCGGGGACGGGATATCGGCTTTCTTT
TRBV5-5	TRBJ2-7	-	TRBD1	CASSLYRQGDEQYF	TGTGCCAGCAGCTTATATCGACAGGGGGACGAGCAGTACTTC
TRBV23-1	TRBJ2-7	-	-	CASSQATTPPNYEQYF	TGCGCCAGCAGTCAAGCGACCACACCTCCAAACTACGAGCAGTACTTC
TRBV4-1	TRBJ1-1	-	TRBD1	CASSLSPHRGGLNTEAFF	TGCGCCAGCAGCCTAAGCCCCCACAGGGGAGGCCTGAACACTGAAGCTTTCTTT
TRBV7-2	TRBJ2-7	-	-	CASSLWVLGEQYF	TGTGCCAGCAGTCTCTGGGTTTTGGGCGAGCAGTACTTC